The rows below give T cell receptor beta chains drawn from one sample of a study of TIL therapy for anti-PD-1-resistant metastatic lung cancer. Measured with immunoSEQ multiplex PCR; TCRdb has only the in-frame clones, and not every one. The sample holds 60,000 or so clones, roughly 66% seen once. Sequenced here: blood, sampled at baseline. These TCRs come from a person between 25 and 79 years old with non-small cell lung cancer. CDR3s include the opening cysteine and the closing phenylalanine or tryptophan. The order of the fields is V gene, J gene, clone size, D gene, CDR3 protein, CDR3 DNA. The D gene is left open where the match is weak. Size values are once, few and many counts, or a class for expanded clones, and some rows have none.

>TRBV19|TRBJ2-1|once|TRBD2
CASSFGGGAHEQFF
TGTGCCAGTAGTTTTGGCGGGGGGGCCCATGAGCAGTTCTTC
>TRBV6-5|TRBJ1-6|once|TRBD1
CASSSTGSSYNSPLHF
TGTGCCAGCAGTTCGACAGGGAGCTCCTATAATTCACCCCTCCACTTT
>TRBV11-3|TRBJ2-1|-|-
CASSLGHNNEQFF
TGTGCCAGCAGCTTAGGACACAACAATGAGCAGTTCTTC
>TRBV6-5|TRBJ1-4|-|TRBD1
CASSYSTGGGEKLFF
TGTGCCAGCAGTTACTCGACAGGGGGCGGCGAAAAACTGTTTTTT
>TRBV28|TRBJ1-3|many|-
CASTPEVYGNTIYF
TGTGCCAGCACTCCTGAAGTTTACGGAAACACCATATATTTT
>TRBV29-1|TRBJ2-7|-|TRBD1
CSVRGQGTYEQYF
TGCAGCGTCCGGGGACAGGGCACCTACGAGCAGTACTTC
>TRBV5-4|TRBJ2-7|once|TRBD2
CASSSATSGREKQYF
TGTGCCAGCAGCTCGGCTACTAGCGGGAGGGAGAAGCAGTACTTC
>TRBV6-5|TRBJ2-7|-|-
CASSPYDRTYEQYF
TGTGCCAGCAGTCCCTATGACAGGACCTACGAGCAGTACTTC
>TRBV9|TRBJ1-1|few|-
CASSVAPAQAEAFF
TGTGCCAGCAGCGTAGCCCCAGCGCAGGCTGAAGCTTTCTTT
>TRBV6-1|TRBJ2-3|-|TRBD1
CASRDSFFTDTQYF
TGTGCCAGCCGGGACAGCTTTTTCACAGATACGCAGTATTTT
>TRBV10-2|TRBJ1-1|few|-
CATSRGAFTEAFF
TGCGCCACCTCCCGGGGGGCGTTCACTGAAGCTTTCTTT
>TRBV5-1|TRBJ1-1|once|-
CASQDPAFQGEAFF
TGCGCCAGCCAAGACCCGGCATTTCAAGGGGAAGCTTTCTTT
>TRBV7-9|TRBJ2-7|-|TRBD2
CASRAGTSGGALHEQYF
TGTGCCAGCAGGGCCGGGACTAGCGGGGGCGCGCTACACGAGCAGTACTTC
>TRBV28|TRBJ1-6|-|-
CASSLTVSYNSPLHF
TGTGCCAGCAGTCTGACAGTCTCCTATAATTCACCCCTCCACTTT
>TRBV7-9|TRBJ1-2|-|TRBD1
CASSEWDSANYGYTF
TGTGCCAGCAGCGAATGGGACAGCGCTAACTATGGCTACACCTTC
>TRBV7-9|TRBJ2-3|-|-
CASSLPPSRTDTQYF
TGTGCCAGCAGCTTACCCCCATCTAGGACAGATACGCAGTATTTT
>TRBV7-2|TRBJ2-7|-|TRBD2
CASSSMGLAGSEQYF
TGTGCCAGCAGCTCTATGGGACTAGCGGGATCCGAGCAGTACTTC
>TRBV12-5|TRBJ2-7|few|TRBD1
CASGLGPGTAYEQYF
TGTGCTAGTGGTTTGGGACCCGGGACAGCCTACGAGCAGTACTTC
>TRBV5-1|TRBJ1-1|-|TRBD1
CASSPTQGVNTEAFF
TGCGCCAGCAGCCCTACACAGGGGGTGAACACTGAAGCTTTCTTT
>TRBV28|TRBJ2-3|-|-
CASSAKLVGGTDTQYF
TGTGCCAGCAGCGCAAAGCTTGTCGGCGGGACAGATACGCAGTATTTT
>TRBV6-5|TRBJ2-3|-|TRBD2
CASSTLAGLTDTQYF
TGTGCCAGCAGTACCTTAGCGGGCCTCACAGATACGCAGTATTTT
>TRBV19|TRBJ2-2|-|-
CASSITVTGELFF
TGTGCCAGTAGTATTACCGTCACCGGGGAGCTGTTTTTT
>TRBV5-4|TRBJ2-1|-|-
CASSLALGSSYNEQFF
TGTGCCAGCAGCTTGGCTCTGGGGAGCTCCTACAATGAGCAGTTCTTC
>TRBV5-1|TRBJ2-3|-|-
CASRVGSLDTDTQYF
TGCGCCAGCAGGGTCGGGTCCCTCGATACAGATACGCAGTATTTT
>TRBV6-6|TRBJ1-3|few|-
CASSRSAGNTIYF
TGTGCCAGCAGTAGGTCCGCTGGAAACACCATATATTTT
>TRBV5-6|TRBJ1-1|few|-
CASSPKGGRGTEAFF
TGTGCCAGCAGCCCCAAGGGGGGAAGAGGCACTGAAGCTTTCTTT
>TRBV11-3|TRBJ2-6|-|-
CASNPNSGSGANVLTF
TGTGCCAGCAACCCCAACTCGGGGTCTGGGGCCAACGTCCTGACTTTC
>TRBV18|TRBJ2-7|-|-
CASSSSTGPRYEQYF
TGTGCCAGCTCATCGTCGACGGGACCCCGCTACGAGCAGTACTTC
>TRBV7-9|TRBJ2-2|-|TRBD1
CASSPKGALNTGELFF
TGTGCCAGCAGCCCGAAGGGGGCCCTGAACACCGGGGAGCTGTTTTTT
>TRBV6-5|TRBJ2-7|-|TRBD1
CASSQTGTAYEQYF
TGTGCCAGCAGTCAGACCGGGACAGCCTACGAGCAGTACTTC
>TRBV28|TRBJ1-5|-|TRBD1
CASSSGTGSFNQPQHF
TGTGCCAGCAGTTCTGGGACAGGGAGTTTCAATCAGCCCCAGCATTTT
>TRBV11-2|TRBJ2-7|-|-
CASSLDLRQAVYEQYF
TGTGCCAGCAGCTTAGATTTAAGGCAGGCGGTATACGAGCAGTACTTC
>TRBV2|TRBJ1-5|few|-
CASTPGGGSNQPQHF
TGTGCCAGCACCCCCGGGGGGGGAAGCAATCAGCCCCAGCATTTT
>TRBV6-1|TRBJ1-2|-|-
CASGLQEPRF
TGTGCCAGCGGACTTCAGGAGCCAAGGTTC
>TRBV29-1|TRBJ1-2|few|-
CSVPGAGYNYGYTF
TGCAGCGTCCCGGGGGCAGGGTATAACTATGGCTACACCTTC
>TRBV29-1|TRBJ2-7|-|-
CSVRGLSYEQYF
TGCAGCGTCAGGGGACTCTCCTACGAGCAGTACTTC
>TRBV23-1|TRBJ2-1|-|TRBD1
CASSTRGGHEQFF
TGCGCCAGCAGCACCCGAGGGGGCCATGAGCAGTTCTTC
>TRBV19|TRBJ2-7|-|-
CASRGDPFGSEQYF
TGTGCCAGTAGAGGGGACCCGTTTGGGAGCGAGCAGTACTTC
>TRBV30|TRBJ2-1|-|-
CAWSVRAGRDNEQFF
TGTGCCTGGAGTGTAAGGGCGGGCAGGGACAATGAGCAGTTCTTC
>TRBV7-3|TRBJ1-1|few|-
CASSGLNTEAFF
TGTGCCAGCAGCGGACTGAACACTGAAGCTTTCTTT
>TRBV4-1|TRBJ1-6|many|-
CASSQAGGGSPLHF
TGCGCCAGCAGCCAAGCGGGGGGTGGATCACCCCTCCACTTT
>TRBV19|TRBJ1-1|-|-
CASTLGGLNTEAFF
TGTGCCAGTACCCTAGGGGGGCTGAACACTGAAGCTTTCTTT
>TRBV5-1|TRBJ1-4|few|-
CASSLAHREKLFF
TGCGCCAGCAGCTTGGCCCATAGGGAAAAACTGTTTTTT